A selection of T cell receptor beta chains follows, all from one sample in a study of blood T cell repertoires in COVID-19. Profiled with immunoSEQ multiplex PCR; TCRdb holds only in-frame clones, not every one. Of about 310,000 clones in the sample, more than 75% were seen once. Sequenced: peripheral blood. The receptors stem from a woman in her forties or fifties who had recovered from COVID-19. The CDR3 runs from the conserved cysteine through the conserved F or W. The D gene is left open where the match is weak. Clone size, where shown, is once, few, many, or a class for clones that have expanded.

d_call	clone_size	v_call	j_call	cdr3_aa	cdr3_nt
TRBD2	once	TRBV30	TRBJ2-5	CAWSASGRGQETQYF	TGTGCCTGGAGCGCTAGCGGGAGGGGCCAAGAGACCCAGTACTTC
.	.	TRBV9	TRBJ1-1	CASSVRDKNTEAFF	TGTGCCAGCAGCGTACGGGACAAGAACACTGAAGCTTTCTTT
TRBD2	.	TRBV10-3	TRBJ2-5	CAISDRGGTQETQYF	TGTGCCATCAGTGATCGGGGAGGGACCCAAGAGACCCAGTACTTC
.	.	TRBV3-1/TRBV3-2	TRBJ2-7	CASSPSLLGVRNEQYF	TGTGCCAGCAGTCCATCGTTGCTGGGAGTCCGTAACGAGCAGTACTTC
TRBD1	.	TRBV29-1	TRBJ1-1	CSGGRDRDYGRAFF	TGCAGCGGGGGCCGGGACAGGGACTACGGTAGAGCTTTCTTT
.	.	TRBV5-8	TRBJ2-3	CASSLVLLGTDTQYF	TGTGCCAGCAGCTTGGTGCTATTAGGCACAGATACGCAGTATTTT
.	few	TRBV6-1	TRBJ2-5	CASSEGTWETQYF	TGTGCCAGCAGTGAAGGAACATGGGAGACCCAGTACTTC
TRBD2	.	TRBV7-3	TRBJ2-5	CASSPPPSGLTFQETQYF	TGTGCCAGCAGCCCCCCCCCTAGCGGACTTACCTTCCAAGAGACCCAGTACTTC
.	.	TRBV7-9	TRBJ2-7	CASSYGEYEQYF	TGTGCCAGCAGCTACGGGGAATACGAGCAGTACTTC
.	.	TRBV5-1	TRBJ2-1	CASSLEHQRSYNEQFF	TGCGCCAGCAGCTTGGAGCACCAGCGCTCCTACAATGAGCAGTTCTTC
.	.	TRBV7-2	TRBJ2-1	CASSLEVGGPVF	TGTGCCAGCAGCTTAGAAGTGGGAGGACCGGTCTTC
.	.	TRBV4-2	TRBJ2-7	CASSPDSLRVYEQYF	TGTGCCAGCAGCCCGGACAGCCTGAGGGTCTACGAGCAGTACTTC
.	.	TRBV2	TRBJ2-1	CASRSDAGLPTFF	TGTGCCAGCCGATCGGACGCGGGACTTCCGACGTTCTTC
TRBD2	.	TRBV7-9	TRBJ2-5	CASRSSGGGQETQYF	TGTGCCAGCAGATCTAGCGGGGGGGGCCAAGAGACCCAGTACTTC
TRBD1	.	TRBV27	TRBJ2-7	CASRGTGTSYEQYF	TGTGCCAGCAGGGGGACAGGAACCTCCTACGAGCAGTACTTC
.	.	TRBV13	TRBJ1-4	CASSLGVSGGLNEKLFF	TGTGCCAGCAGCTTAGGGGTTTCAGGAGGGCTAAATGAAAAACTGTTTTTT
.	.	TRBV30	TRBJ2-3	CAWSGLWDFASTDTQYF	TGTGCCTGGAGTGGTCTTTGGGACTTCGCGAGCACAGATACGCAGTATTTT
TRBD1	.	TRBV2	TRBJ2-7	CASRDGTGGYEQYF	TGTGCCAGCAGAGATGGGACAGGGGGCTACGAGCAGTACTTC
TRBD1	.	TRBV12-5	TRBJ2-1	CASGTDRGELDRYEQFF	TGTGCTAGTGGAACGGACAGGGGAGAATTGGATCGTTATGAGCAGTTCTTC
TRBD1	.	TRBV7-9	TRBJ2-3	CASIGQGVGTDTQYF	TGTGCCAGCATCGGGCAGGGGGTCGGCACAGATACGCAGTATTTT